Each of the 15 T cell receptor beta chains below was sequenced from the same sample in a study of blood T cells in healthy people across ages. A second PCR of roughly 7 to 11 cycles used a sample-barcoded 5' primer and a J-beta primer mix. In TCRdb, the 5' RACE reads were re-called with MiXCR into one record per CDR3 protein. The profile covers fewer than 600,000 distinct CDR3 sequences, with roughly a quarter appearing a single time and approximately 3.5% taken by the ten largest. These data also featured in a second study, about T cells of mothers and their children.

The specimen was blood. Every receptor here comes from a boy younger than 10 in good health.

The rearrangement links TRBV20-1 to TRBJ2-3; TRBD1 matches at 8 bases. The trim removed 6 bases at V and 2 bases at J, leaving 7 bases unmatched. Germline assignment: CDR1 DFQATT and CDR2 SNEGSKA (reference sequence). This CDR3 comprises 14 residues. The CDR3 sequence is CSATTGDHTDTQYF. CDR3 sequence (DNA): TGCAGTGCGACGACAGGGGACCACACAGATACGCAGTATTTT.

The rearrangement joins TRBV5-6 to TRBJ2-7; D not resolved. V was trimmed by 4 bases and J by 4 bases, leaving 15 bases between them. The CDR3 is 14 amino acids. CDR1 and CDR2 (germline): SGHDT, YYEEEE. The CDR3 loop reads CASSTQRRDYEQYF. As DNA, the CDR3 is TGTGCCAGCAGCACCCAACGGCGAGATTACGAGCAGTACTTC.

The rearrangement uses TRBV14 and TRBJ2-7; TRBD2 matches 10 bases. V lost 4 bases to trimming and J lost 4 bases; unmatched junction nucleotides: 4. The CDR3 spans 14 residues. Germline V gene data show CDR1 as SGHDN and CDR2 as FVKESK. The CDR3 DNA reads TGTGCCAGCAGCCCTGCTAGCGGGGGATACGAGCAGTACTTC. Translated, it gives CASSPASGGYEQYF.

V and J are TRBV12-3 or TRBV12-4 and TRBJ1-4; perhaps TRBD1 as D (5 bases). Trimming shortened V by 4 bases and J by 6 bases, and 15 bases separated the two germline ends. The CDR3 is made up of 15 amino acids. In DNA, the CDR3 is TGTGCCAGCAGTTCCCTGGACAACTATGATGAAAAACTGTTTTTT. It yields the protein CASSSLDNYDEKLFF.

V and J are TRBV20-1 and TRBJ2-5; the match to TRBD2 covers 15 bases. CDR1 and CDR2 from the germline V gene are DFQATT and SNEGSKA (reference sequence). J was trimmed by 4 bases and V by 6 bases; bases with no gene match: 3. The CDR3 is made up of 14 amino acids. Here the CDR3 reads CSAPGLAGGETQYF. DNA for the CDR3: TGCAGTGCCCCGGGACTAGCGGGAGGAGAGACCCAGTACTTC.

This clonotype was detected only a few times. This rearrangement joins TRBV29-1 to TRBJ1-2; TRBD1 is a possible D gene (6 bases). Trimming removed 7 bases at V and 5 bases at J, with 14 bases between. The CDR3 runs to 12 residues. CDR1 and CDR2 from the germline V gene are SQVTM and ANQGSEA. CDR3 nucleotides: TGCAGCGCTCCGACAGGCCCGTATGGCTACACCTTC. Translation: CSAPTGPYGYTF.

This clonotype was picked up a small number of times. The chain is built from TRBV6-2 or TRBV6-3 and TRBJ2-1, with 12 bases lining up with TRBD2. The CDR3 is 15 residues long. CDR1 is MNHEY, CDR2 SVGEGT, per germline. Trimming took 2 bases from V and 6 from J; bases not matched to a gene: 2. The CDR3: CASSYLAGGANEQFF. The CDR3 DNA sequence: TGTGCCAGCAGTTACCTAGCGGGAGGGGCCAATGAGCAGTTCTTC.

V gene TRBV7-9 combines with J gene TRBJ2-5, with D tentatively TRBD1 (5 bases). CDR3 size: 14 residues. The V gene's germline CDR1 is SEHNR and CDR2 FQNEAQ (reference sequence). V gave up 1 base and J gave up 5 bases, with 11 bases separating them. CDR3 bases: TGTGCCAGCAGCTTAGTGTGGGGCCGCGAGACCCAGTACTTC. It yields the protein CASSLVWGRETQYF.

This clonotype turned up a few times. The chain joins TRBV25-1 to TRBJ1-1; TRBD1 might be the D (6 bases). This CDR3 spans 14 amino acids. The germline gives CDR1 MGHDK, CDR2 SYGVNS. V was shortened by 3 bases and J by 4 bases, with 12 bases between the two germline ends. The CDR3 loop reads CASSEQTGLTEAFF. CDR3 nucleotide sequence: TGTGCCAGCAGTGAGCAAACAGGGCTCACTGAAGCTTTCTTT.

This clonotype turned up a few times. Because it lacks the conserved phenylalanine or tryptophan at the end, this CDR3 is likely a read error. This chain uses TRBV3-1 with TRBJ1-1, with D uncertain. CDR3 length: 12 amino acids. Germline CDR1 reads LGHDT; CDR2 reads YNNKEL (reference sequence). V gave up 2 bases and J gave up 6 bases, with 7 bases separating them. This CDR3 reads CASSQSSAEAFS. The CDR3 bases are TGTGCCAGCAGCCAAAGCTCAGCTGAAGCTTTCTCT.

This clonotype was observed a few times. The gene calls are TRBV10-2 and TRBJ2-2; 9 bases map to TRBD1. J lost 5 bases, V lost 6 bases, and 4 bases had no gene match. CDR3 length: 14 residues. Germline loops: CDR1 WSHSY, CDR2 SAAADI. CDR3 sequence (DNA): TGCGCCAGCAGCCACAGGGGGCAAACCGGGGAGCTGTTTTTT. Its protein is CASSHRGQTGELFF.

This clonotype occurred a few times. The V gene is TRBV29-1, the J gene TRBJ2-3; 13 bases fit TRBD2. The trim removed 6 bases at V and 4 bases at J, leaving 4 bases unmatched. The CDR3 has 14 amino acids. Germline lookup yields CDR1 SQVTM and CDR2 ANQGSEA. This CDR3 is CSVRTSGRSDTQYF. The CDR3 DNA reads TGCAGCGTCCGGACTAGCGGGAGATCAGATACGCAGTATTTT.

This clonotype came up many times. The CDR3: CASSQTSGTRYQETQYF. DNA of the CDR3: TGTGCCAGCAGCCAAACATCCGGGACTAGGTACCAAGAGACCCAGTACTTC. This chain uses TRBV7-9 with TRBJ2-5; 8 bases align to TRBD2. With 5 bases clipped from V and 0 bases from J, the junction kept 11 bases outside the gene matches. CDR1 SEHNR and CDR2 FQNEAQ come from the germline V gene (reference sequence). CDR3 length: 17 residues.

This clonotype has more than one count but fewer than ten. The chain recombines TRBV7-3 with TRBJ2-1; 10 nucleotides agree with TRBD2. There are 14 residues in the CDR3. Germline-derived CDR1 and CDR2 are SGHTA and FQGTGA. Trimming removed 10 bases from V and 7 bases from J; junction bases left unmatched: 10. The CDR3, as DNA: TGTGCCACCCCCGGGACTAGCGAAAGAAATGAGCAGTTCTTC. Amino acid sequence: CATPGTSERNEQFF.

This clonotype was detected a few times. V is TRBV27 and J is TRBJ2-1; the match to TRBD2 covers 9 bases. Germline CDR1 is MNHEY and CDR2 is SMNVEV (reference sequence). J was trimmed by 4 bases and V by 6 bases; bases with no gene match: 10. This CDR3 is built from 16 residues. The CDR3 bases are TGTGCCAGCAGGACTCCTAGCGGGAATGCGTACAATGAGCAGTTCTTC. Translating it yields CASRTPSGNAYNEQFF.